The 3 T cell receptor beta chains below come from one sample, sequenced in a study of T-cell reconstitution after alpha-beta-depleted transplantation in children. Construction of the TCRbeta library involved unique molecular identifiers. MiXCR was run by TCRdb on the PCR reads, yielding one entry per CDR3 protein. The sample lists about 250,000 distinct CDR3 sequences; around 25% were seen once. The sequencing used PBMCs, mostly from graft donor cells, collected 360 days after TCRalphabeta/CD19-depleted stem cell transplant. All receptors derive from a female patient between 2 and 15 years old who had a stem cell transplant for congenital amegakaryocytic thrombocytopenia, so the T cells may come from the graft donor.

V gene TRBV14 combines with J gene TRBJ1-1; no clear D gene. Germline V gene lookup returns CDR1 SGHDN and CDR2 FVKESK. The CDR3 totals 16 residues. The V end lost 1 base, the J end lost 1 base, and 13 bases lay between the germline ends. In nucleotides, the CDR3 is TGTGCCAGCAGCCAAGGACACCTATTGTGGAACACTGAAGCTTTCTTT. It encodes CASSQGHLLWNTEAFF.

This clonotype was seen more than once but under ten times. This chain uses TRBV6-1 with TRBJ1-3; 8 bases fit TRBD1. There are 14 residues in the CDR3. The V gene end was trimmed by 5 bases and the J gene end by 2 bases; junction bases not matched to a gene: 2. The germline gives CDR1 MNHNS, CDR2 SASEGT. The CDR3: CASSRTGTGNTIYF. CDR3 DNA sequence: TGTGCCAGCAGTAGGACAGGGACTGGAAACACCATATATTTT.

Details on this clonotype: The junction differs from germline at one of its ends, possibly a read error. The genes are TRBV5-1 and TRBJ2-5, with 11 positions matching TRBD2. Germline lookup yields CDR1 SGHRS and CDR2 YFSETQ. The CDR3 is made up of 16 amino acids. Here the CDR3 reads CVSSASTSGNQETQYF. The CDR3 DNA reads as TGCGTCAGCAGCGCATCGACTAGCGGGAACCAAGAGACCCAGTACTTC.